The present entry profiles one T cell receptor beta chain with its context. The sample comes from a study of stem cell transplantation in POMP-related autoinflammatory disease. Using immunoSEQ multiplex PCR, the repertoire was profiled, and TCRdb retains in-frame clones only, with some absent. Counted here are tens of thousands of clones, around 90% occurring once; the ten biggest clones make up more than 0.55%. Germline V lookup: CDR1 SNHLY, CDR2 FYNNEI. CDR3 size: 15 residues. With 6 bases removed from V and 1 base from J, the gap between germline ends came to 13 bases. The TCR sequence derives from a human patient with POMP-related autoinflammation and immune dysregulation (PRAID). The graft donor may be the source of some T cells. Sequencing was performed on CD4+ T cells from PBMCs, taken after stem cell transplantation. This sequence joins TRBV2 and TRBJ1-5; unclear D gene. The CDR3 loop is CASRVRRESNQPQHF. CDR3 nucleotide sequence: TGTGCCAGCAGAGTTCGGAGGGAAAGCAATCAGCCCCAGCATTTT.